What follows are 14 T cell receptor beta chains derived from one specimen sequenced in a study of T cells expressing NK-cell markers. From the 5' RACE reads, TCRdb lists one entry per CDR3 protein and no DNA. Its table records about 410,000 distinct CDR3 sequences. The specimen was blood T cells: a sorted CD56 or NKG2C T cell subset, CD4+ or CD8+ T cells, or bulk PBMC T cells (not recorded which). The receptors stem from a woman aged 45-59 years in good health.

The chain uses TRBV24-1 and TRBJ1-2; the D call of TRBD1 rests on TCRdb alone, since no DNA is present to check it. Per germline, CDR1 KGHDR and CDR2 SFDVKD. The CDR3 extends over 15 amino acids. The CDR3: CATATPGTGPHGYTF.

This chain connects TRBV11-2 to TRBJ2-7; the TCRdb call, TRBD2, lacks DNA for checking. From germline, CDR1 is SGHAT and CDR2 FQNNGV. The CDR3 is 15 amino acids. The CDR3 here is CASSQTGRAFYEQYF.

The V gene is TRBV4-1, the J gene TRBJ1-2; TCRdb lists TRBD1, though no DNA is available to test this call. The CDR3 runs 13 residues. CDR1 MGHRA and CDR2 YSYEKL come from the germline V gene. The CDR3 spells CASSPHRDGDYTF.

The V and J genes are TRBV5-1 and TRBJ2-2; TCRdb's D gene call, TRBD1, goes unchecked for lack of DNA. Germline loops: CDR1 SGHRS, CDR2 YFSETQ. The CDR3 is made up of 16 amino acids. This CDR3 is CASSLMLSLNTGELFF.

V usage is TRBV11-2 and J usage is TRBJ2-1; TCRdb's D call of TRBD1 is untestable without DNA. This CDR3 region has 12 residues. Germline-derived CDR1 and CDR2 are SGHAT and FQNNGV. The CDR3 here is CASSLPGRLRFF.

The CDR3 is CASSFTDRDSNEQFF. V gene TRBV5-6 combines with J gene TRBJ2-1; the TCRdb call, TRBD1, lacks DNA for checking. The CDR3 loop spans 15 amino acids. The germline CDR1 and CDR2 sequences are SGHDT and YYEEEE.

The rearrangement links TRBV12-3 or TRBV12-4 to TRBJ1-4. This CDR3 spans 17 amino acids. CDR3 sequence reads: CASSFGDLQTTNEKLFF.

The chain joins TRBV11-2 to TRBJ1-3; checking the TCRdb D call of TRBD1 is not possible without DNA. Germline CDR1 is SGHAT and CDR2 is FQNNGV. This CDR3 is 15 amino acids long. CDR3 in amino acids: CASSLPGSPGNTIYF.

V gene TRBV6-5 combines with J gene TRBJ2-2; TCRdb calls TRBD2, which cannot be checked without DNA. The CDR3 is 16 amino acids. Germline values: CDR1 MNHEY, CDR2 SVGAGI. CDR3 region: CASGNRGTSGTGELFF.

The gene calls are TRBV3-1 and TRBJ1-5; TCRdb's D call of TRBD1 is untestable without DNA. Germline CDR1 is LGHDT and CDR2 is YNNKEL (reference sequence). This CDR3 has 17 amino acids. CDR3 in amino acids: CASSQGGAGASNQPQHF.

This chain uses TRBV5-5 with TRBJ2-5; without DNA, the TCRdb call of TRBD2 cannot be checked. The CDR3 spans 17 residues. Per the germline V gene, CDR1 is SGHKS and CDR2 is YYEKEE (reference sequence). CDR3 region: CASSLSPSGGLQETQYF.

V usage is TRBV12-3 or TRBV12-4 and J usage is TRBJ1-4; TCRdb proposes TRBD1, but this gene call is untestable without DNA. This CDR3 contains 14 residues. This CDR3 reads CASGSGTGTEKLFF.

The V call is TRBV12-5, the J call TRBJ2-3; without DNA, the TCRdb call of TRBD2 cannot be checked. The CDR3 is made up of 16 amino acids. The germline gives CDR1 LGHNT, CDR2 FRNRAP. The CDR3 here is CASGSTDGKRTDTQYF.

This chain joins TRBV9 and TRBJ1-3. The germline gives CDR1 SGDLS, CDR2 YYNGEE. The CDR3 spans 13 residues. The CDR3 protein is CASSVVGWGTIYF.